A single sample gave rise to the 3 T cell receptor beta chains below, sequenced in a study of cytomegalovirus exposure and HLA in healthy donors. The study ran its PCR with 60 Vbeta and 13 Jbeta primers. TCRdb's copy holds only in-frame clones and misses some; the assay was immunoSEQ multiplex PCR. This sample yields under 200,000 clones, of which 75% to 85% are seen a single time; about 1.9% belongs to the top ten. Sequencing was performed on PBMCs. Receptors originate from a woman aged 18-30 years in good health and CMV-seronegative.

The table lists this clone with a few counts. The chain uses TRBV9 and TRBJ2-5, with D unclear. CDR1 is SGDLS, CDR2 YYNGEE, per germline. The CDR3 consists of 14 residues. Trimming left V 1 base short and J 1 base short, with 8 bases between. Here the CDR3 reads CASSVHHSQETQYF. The CDR3 coding sequence is TGTGCCAGCAGCGTACATCACAGCCAAGAGACCCAGTACTTC.

The J gene is TRBJ2-2, the V gene TRBV4-1; perhaps TRBD2 as D (5 bases). The V gene's germline CDR1 is MGHRA and CDR2 YSYEKL. The CDR3 totals 16 residues. The V and J ends lost 5 bases and 6 bases respectively, with 19 bases between them. The CDR3 DNA reads as TGCGCCAGCAGCTCAACCTCGAGCGGACCTGCCGGGGAGCTGTTTTTT. Translating it yields CASSSTSSGPAGELFF.

This chain links TRBV6-6 with TRBJ1-1, with a weak D call TRBD1 (5 bases). V dropped 2 bases and J dropped 3 bases, with 13 bases sitting between them. Germline CDR1 and CDR2: MNHNY and SVGAGI (reference sequence). The CDR3 is made up of 15 amino acids. CDR3 DNA sequence: TGTGCCAGCAGTTACGGCTGGGGGGACTACACTGAAGCTTTCTTT. Protein sequence: CASSYGWGDYTEAFF.